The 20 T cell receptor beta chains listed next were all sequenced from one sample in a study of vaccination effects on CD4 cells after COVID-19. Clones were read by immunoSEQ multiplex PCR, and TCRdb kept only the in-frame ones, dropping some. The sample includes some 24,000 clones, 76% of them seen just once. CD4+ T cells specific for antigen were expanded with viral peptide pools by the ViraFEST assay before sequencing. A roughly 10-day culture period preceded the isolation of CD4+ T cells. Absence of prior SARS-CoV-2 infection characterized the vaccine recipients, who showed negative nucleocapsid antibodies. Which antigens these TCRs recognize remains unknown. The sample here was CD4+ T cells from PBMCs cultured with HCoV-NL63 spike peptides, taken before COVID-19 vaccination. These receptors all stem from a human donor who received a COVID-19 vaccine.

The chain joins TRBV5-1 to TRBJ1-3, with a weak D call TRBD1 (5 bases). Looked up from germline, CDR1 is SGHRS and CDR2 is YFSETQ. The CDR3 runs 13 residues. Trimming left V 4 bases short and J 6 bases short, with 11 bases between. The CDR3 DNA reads TGCGCCAGCAGCCGGGACGGAGAAAACACCATATATTTT. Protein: CASSRDGENTIYF.

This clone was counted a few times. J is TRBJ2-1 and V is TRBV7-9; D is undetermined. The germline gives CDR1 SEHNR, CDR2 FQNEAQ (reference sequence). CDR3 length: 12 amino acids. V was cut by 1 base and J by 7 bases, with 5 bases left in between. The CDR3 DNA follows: TGTGCCAGCAGCTTAGGGTATAATGAGCAGTTCTTC. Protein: CASSLGYNEQFF.

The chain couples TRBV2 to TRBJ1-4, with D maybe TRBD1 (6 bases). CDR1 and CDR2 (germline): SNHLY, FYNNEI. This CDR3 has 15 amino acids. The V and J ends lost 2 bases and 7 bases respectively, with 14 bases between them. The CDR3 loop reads CASSEQNRAIEKLFF. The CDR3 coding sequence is TGTGCCAGCAGTGAACAGAACAGGGCGATTGAAAAACTGTTTTTT.

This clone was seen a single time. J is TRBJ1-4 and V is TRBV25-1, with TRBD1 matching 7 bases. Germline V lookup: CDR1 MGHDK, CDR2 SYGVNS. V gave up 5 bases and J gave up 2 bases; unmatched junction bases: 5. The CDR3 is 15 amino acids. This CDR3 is CASSNNRGTNEKLFF. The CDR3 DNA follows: TGTGCCAGCAGTAACAACAGGGGTACTAATGAAAAACTGTTTTTT. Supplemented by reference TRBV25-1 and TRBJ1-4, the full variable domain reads EADIYQTPRYLVIGTGKKITLECSQTMGHDKMYWYQQDPGMELHLIHYSYGVNSTEKGDLSSESTVSRIRTEHFPLTLESARPSHTSQYLCASSNNRGTNEKLFFGSGTQLSVL.

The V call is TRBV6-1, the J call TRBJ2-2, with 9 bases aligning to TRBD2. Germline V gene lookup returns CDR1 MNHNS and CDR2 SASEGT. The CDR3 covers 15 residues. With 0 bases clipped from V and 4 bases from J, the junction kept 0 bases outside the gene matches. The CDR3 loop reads CASSEASGSTGELFF. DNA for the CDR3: TGTGCCAGCAGTGAAGCTAGCGGGAGCACCGGGGAGCTGTTTTTT.

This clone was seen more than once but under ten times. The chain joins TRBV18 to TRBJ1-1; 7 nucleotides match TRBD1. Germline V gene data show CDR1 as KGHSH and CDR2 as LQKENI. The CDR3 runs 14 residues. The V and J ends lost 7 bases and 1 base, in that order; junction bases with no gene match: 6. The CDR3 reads CASFLTGANTEAFF. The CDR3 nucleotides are TGTGCCAGCTTCCTAACAGGGGCGAACACTGAAGCTTTCTTT.

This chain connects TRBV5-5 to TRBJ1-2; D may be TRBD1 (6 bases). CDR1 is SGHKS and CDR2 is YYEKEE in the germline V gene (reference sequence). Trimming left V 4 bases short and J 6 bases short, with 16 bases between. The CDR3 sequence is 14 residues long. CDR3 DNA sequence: TGTGCCAGCAGCCCCCGCAGGGGCTTTAATGGCTACACCTTC. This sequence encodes CASSPRRGFNGYTF.

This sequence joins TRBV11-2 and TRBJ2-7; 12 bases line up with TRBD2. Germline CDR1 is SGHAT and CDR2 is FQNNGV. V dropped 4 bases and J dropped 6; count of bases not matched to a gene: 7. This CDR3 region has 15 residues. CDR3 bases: TGTGCCAGCAGCTCATCTAGCGGGGGGGGCGGCGAGCAGTACTTC. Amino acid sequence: CASSSSSGGGGEQYF. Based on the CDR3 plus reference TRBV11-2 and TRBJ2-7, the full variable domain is EAGVAQSPRYKIIEKRQSVAFWCNPISGHATLYWYQQILGQGPKLLIQFQNNGVVDDSQLPKDRFSAERLKGVDSTLKIQPAKLEDSAVYLCASSSSSGGGGEQYFGPGTRLTVT.

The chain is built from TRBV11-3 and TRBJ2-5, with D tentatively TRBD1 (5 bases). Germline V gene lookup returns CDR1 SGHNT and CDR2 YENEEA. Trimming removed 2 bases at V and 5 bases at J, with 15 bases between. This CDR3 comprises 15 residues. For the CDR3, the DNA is TGTGCCAGCAGCTTAAATCCCGGACCAGGGGAGACCCAGTACTTC. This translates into CASSLNPGPGETQYF.

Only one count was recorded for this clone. The CDR3 loop is CASSVGDGSYGYTF. DNA of the CDR3: TGTGCCAGCAGCGTTGGGGACGGTAGCTATGGCTACACCTTC. The chain couples TRBV5-6 to TRBJ1-2; possibly TRBD1 for D (5 bases). The CDR3 has 14 residues. From germline, CDR1 is SGHDT and CDR2 YYEEEE. The V end was cut by 4 bases, the J end by 4 bases, with 14 bases between.

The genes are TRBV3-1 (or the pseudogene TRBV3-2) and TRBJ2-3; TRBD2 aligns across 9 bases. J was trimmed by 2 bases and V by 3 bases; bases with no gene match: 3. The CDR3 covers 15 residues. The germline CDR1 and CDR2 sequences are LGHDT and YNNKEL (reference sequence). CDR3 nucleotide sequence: TGTGCCAGCAGCCAGGTAGCGGGGGTCACAGATACGCAGTATTTT. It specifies CASSQVAGVTDTQYF.

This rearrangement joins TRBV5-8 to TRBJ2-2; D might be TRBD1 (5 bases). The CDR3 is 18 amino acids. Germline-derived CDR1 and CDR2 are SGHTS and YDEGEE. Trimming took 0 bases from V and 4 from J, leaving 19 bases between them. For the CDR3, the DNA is TGTGCCAGCAGCTTGGCCATGGGGTCAGGGTGGGCCACCGGGGAGCTGTTTTTT. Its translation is CASSLAMGSGWATGELFF.

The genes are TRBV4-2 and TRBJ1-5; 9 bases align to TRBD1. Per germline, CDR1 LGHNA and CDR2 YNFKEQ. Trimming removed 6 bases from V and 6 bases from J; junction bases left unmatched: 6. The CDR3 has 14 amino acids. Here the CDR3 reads CASRGDRVGQPQHF. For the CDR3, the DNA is TGTGCCAGCAGGGGGGACAGGGTGGGTCAGCCCCAGCATTTT.

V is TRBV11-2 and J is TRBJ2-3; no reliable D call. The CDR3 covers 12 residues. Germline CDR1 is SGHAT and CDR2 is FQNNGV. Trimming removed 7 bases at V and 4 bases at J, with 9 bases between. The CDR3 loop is CASTQDSDTQYF. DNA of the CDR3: TGTGCCAGCACCCAAGATTCAGATACGCAGTATTTT. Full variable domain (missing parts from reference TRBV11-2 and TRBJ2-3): EAGVAQSPRYKIIEKRQSVAFWCNPISGHATLYWYQQILGQGPKLLIQFQNNGVVDDSQLPKDRFSAERLKGVDSTLKIQPAKLEDSAVYLCASTQDSDTQYFGPGTRLTVL.

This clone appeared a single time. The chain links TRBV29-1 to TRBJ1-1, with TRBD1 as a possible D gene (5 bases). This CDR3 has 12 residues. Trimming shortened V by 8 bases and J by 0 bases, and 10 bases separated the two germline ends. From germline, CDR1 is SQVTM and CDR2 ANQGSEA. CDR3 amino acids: CSWGRVNTEAFF. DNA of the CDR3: TGCAGCTGGGGCAGGGTGAACACTGAAGCTTTCTTT.

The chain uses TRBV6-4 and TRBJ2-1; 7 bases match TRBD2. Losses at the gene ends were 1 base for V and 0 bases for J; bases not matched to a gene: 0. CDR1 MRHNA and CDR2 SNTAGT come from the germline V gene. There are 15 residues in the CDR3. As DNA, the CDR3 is TGTGCCAGCAGTGACTTAGCGGGCTCCTACAATGAGCAGTTCTTC. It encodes CASSDLAGSYNEQFF.

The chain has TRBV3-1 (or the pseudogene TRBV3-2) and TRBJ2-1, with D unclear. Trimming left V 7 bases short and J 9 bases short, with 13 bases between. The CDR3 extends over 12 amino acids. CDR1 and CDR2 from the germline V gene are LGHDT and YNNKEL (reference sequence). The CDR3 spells CASKGARFEQFF. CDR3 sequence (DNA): TGTGCCAGCAAAGGTGCACGTTTTGAGCAGTTCTTC.

CDR3 sequence reads: CATKGPAGRHGELFF. CDR3 nucleotides: TGTGCCACCAAAGGCCCAGCGGGGCGTCATGGGGAGCTGTTTTTT. The V gene is TRBV24-1, the J gene TRBJ2-2; TRBD2 aligns across 7 bases. Germline assignment: CDR1 KGHDR and CDR2 SFDVKD. The CDR3 is 15 amino acids. J was trimmed by 8 bases and V by 8 bases; bases with no gene match: 13.

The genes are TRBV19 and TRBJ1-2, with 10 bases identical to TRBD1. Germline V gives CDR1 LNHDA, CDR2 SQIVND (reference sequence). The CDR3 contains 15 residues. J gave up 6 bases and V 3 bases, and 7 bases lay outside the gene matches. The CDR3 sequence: CASSIGTGVLDGYTF. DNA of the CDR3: TGTGCCAGTAGTATCGGGACAGGGGTATTGGATGGCTACACCTTC.

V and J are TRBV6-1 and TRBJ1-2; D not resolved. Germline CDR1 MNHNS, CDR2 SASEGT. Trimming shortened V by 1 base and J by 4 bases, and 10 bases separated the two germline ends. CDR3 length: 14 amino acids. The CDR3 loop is CASSEEAGGYGYTF. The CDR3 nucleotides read TGTGCCAGCAGTGAAGAGGCAGGCGGCTATGGCTACACCTTC.